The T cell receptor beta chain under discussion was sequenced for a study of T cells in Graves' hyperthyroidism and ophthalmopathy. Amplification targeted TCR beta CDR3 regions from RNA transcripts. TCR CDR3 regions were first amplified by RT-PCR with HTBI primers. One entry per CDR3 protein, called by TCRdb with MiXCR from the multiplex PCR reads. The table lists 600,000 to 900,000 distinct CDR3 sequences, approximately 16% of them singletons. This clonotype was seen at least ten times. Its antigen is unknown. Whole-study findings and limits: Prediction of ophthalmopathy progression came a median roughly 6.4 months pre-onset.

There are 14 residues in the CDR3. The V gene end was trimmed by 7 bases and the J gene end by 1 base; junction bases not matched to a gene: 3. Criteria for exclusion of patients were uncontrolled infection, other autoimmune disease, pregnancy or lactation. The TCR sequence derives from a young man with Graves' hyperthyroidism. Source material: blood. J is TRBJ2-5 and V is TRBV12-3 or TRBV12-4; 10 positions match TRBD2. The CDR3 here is CASNLAGVQETQYF. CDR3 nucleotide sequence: TGTGCCAGCAATCTAGCGGGAGTCCAAGAGACCCAGTACTTC.